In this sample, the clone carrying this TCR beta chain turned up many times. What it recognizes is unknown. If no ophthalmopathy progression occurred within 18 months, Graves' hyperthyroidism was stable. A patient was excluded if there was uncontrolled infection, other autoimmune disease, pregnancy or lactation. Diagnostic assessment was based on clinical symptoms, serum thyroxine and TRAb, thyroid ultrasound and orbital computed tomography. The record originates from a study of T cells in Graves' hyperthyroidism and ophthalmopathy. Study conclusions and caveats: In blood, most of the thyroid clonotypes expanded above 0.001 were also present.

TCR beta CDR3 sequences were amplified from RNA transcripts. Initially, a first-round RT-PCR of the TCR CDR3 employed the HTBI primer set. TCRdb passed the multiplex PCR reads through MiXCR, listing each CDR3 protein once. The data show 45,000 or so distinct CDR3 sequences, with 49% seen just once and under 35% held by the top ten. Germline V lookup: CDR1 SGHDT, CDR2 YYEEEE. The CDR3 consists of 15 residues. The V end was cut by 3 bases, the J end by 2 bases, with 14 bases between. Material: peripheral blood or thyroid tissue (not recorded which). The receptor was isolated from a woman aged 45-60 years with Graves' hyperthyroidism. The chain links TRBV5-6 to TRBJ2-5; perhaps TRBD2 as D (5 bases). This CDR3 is CASSSLGVGQETQYF. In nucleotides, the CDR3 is TGTGCCAGCAGCTCCTTGGGAGTGGGGCAAGAGACCCAGTACTTC.